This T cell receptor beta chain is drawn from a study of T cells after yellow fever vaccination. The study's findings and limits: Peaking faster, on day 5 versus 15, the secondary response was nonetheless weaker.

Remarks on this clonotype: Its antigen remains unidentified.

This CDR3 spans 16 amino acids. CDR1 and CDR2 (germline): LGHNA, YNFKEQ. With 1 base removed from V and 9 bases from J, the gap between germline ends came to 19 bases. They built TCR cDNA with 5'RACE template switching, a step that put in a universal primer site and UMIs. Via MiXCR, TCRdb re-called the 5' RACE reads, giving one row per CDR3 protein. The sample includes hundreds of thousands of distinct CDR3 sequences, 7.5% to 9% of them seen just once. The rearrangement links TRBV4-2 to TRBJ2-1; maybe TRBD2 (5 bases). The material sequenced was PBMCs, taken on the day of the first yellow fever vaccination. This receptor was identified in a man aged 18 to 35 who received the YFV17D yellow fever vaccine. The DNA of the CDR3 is TGTGCCAGCAGCCAAGCGGACTCGTCCAGGTGGGGTGAGCAGTTCTTC. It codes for CASSQADSSRWGEQFF.